Shown below are 27 T cell receptor beta chains from a single sample sequenced in a study of blood T cell repertoires in COVID-19. The assay was immunoSEQ multiplex PCR, and TCRdb's table has in-frame clones only and misses some. The sample yields approximately 26,000 clones, under 90% seen once. What was sequenced was peripheral blood. These receptors all stem from a human donor in a cohort sampled during active COVID-19.

This clone appeared a single time. CDR3 residues: CASSRRTGGGSPLHF. The CDR3 coding sequence is TGTGCCAGCAGCCGGCGGACAGGGGGCGGATCACCCCTCCACTTT. V and J are TRBV3-1 (or the pseudogene TRBV3-2) and TRBJ1-6; TRBD1 aligns across 11 bases. Unmatched junction bases numbered 6, after V lost 4 bases and J lost 10 bases. Per germline, CDR1 LGHDT and CDR2 YNNKEL (reference sequence). This CDR3 has 15 residues.

This chain connects TRBV4-3 to TRBJ1-1; tentatively, D is TRBD1 (6 bases). V gave up 4 bases and J gave up 1 base, with 16 bases separating them. This CDR3 region has 16 residues. Germline V gives CDR1 LGHNA, CDR2 YSLEER. Here the CDR3 reads CASSRVLTGPNTEAFF. The CDR3 nucleotides are TGCGCCAGCAGCCGAGTGTTGACAGGCCCGAACACTGAAGCTTTCTTT.

By share, this clone ranks as hyperexpanded. The V and J genes are TRBV7-2 and TRBJ2-7, with D perhaps TRBD2 (5 bases). V lost 5 bases and J lost 3, with 11 bases in between. Germline lookup yields CDR1 SGHTA and CDR2 FQGNSA. The CDR3 consists of 13 residues. The CDR3 region has the DNA TGTGCCAGCAGCGACCGGGGTCTCTACGAGCAGTACTTC. Protein product: CASSDRGLYEQYF.

The CDR3 is CASSFTGGYGYTF. The DNA for the CDR3 is TGTGCCAGCAGTTTTACAGGGGGCTATGGCTACACCTTC. This chain uses TRBV7-9 with TRBJ1-2; 8 bases line up with TRBD1. With V trimmed by 6 bases and J by 4 bases, 4 bases remained unmatched. This CDR3 has 13 residues. Germline V lookup: CDR1 SEHNR, CDR2 FQNEAQ (reference sequence).

This clone was observed a single time. The chain is built from TRBV30 and TRBJ1-1; possible D gene TRBD1, 5 bases. This CDR3 spans 14 amino acids. Germline assignment: CDR1 GTSNPN and CDR2 SVGIG (reference sequence). The V end was cut by 4 bases, the J end by 5 bases, with 17 bases between. The DNA of the CDR3 is TGTGCCTGGACCCCTGGGGTGACAGCGACTGAAGCTTTCTTT. It specifies CAWTPGVTATEAFF.

The chain is built from TRBV9 and TRBJ1-2, with 11 bases fitting TRBD1. The length of the CDR3 is 15 residues. Per the germline V gene, CDR1 is SGDLS and CDR2 is YYNGEE. After removal of 4 bases from V and 4 bases from J, the junction contained 6 bases not matched to a gene. The CDR3 nucleotides are TGTGCCAGCAGCCCCCGGGACAGGGGGAGCTATGGCTACACCTTC. Translation gives CASSPRDRGSYGYTF.

This clone was seen more than once but under ten times. This chain links TRBV9 with TRBJ1-6, with TRBD1 matching over 8 bases. Germline V gene lookup returns CDR1 SGDLS and CDR2 YYNGEE. The CDR3 sequence is 15 residues long. V shed 3 bases and J 6 bases; nucleotides not matched to a gene: 5. The CDR3 bases are TGTGCCAGCAGCGAGAGGACAGGGAGTAATTCACCCCTCCACTTT. Protein: CASSERTGSNSPLHF.

The DNA for the CDR3 is TGTGCCAGCAGTATGACCGGGACTGCAGTCGGGGGGGAGCAGTTCTTC. As protein: CASSMTGTAVGGEQFF. J is TRBJ2-1 and V is TRBV11-3; 7 bases align to TRBD2. This CDR3 comprises 16 residues. CDR1 and CDR2 from the germline V gene are SGHNT and YENEEA. V lost 6 bases and J lost 10; bases outside the gene matches: 18.

V usage is TRBV6-5 and J usage is TRBJ2-7; TRBD2 agrees at 11 bases. The CDR3 totals 16 residues. Germline CDR1 reads MNHEY; CDR2 reads SVGAGI. The J segment lost 2 bases and the V segment lost 2 bases, leaving 5 bases of the junction unmatched. This chain's CDR3 is CASSYRPGLAAYEQYF. For the CDR3, the DNA is TGTGCCAGCAGTTACCGACCGGGACTAGCGGCCTACGAGCAGTACTTC.

The J gene is TRBJ2-5, the V gene TRBV6-5; D remains ambiguous. Germline loops: CDR1 MNHEY, CDR2 SVGAGI. Trimming pared 6 bases from V and 4 bases from J, leaving 6 bases between. There are 11 residues in the CDR3. The CDR3 is CASSPRETQYF. The DNA of the CDR3 is TGTGCCAGCAGCCCCAGAGAGACCCAGTACTTC.

The rearrangement joins TRBV18 to TRBJ2-5; perhaps TRBD1 as D (6 bases). Looked up from germline, CDR1 is KGHSH and CDR2 is LQKENI. The CDR3 is 17 amino acids. Trimming left V 3 bases short and J 4 bases short, with 21 bases between. CDR3 residues: CASSPRQAGTTLETQYF. Here the CDR3 DNA reads TGTGCCAGCTCACCGAGACAGGCCGGGACAACCCTAGAGACCCAGTACTTC.

The V and J genes are TRBV4-3 and TRBJ2-7; TRBD1 matches 10 bases. The CDR3 is 14 amino acids. J gave up 6 bases and V 4 bases, and 6 bases lay outside the gene matches. Looked up from germline, CDR1 is LGHNA and CDR2 is YSLEER. CDR3 in DNA: TGCGCCAGCAGCCGAGGACAGGGGGGCCTCGAGCAGTACTTC. Encoded protein: CASSRGQGGLEQYF.

The CDR3 sequence: CASSYQGINEKLFF. CDR3 nucleotide sequence: TGTGCCAGCAGCTACCAGGGTATTAATGAAAAACTGTTTTTT. The rearrangement joins TRBV7-9 to TRBJ1-4; D might be TRBD1 (5 bases). V was pared by 4 bases and J by 4 bases, with 10 bases between. This CDR3 is 14 amino acids long. CDR1 and CDR2 from the germline V gene are SEHNR and FQNEAQ (reference sequence).

This clone has more than one count but fewer than ten. The CDR3 region has the DNA TGTGCCAGCTCACCAAGGGGTGACACTGAAGCTTTCTTT. Protein sequence: CASSPRGDTEAFF. This chain links TRBV18 with TRBJ1-1, with D perhaps TRBD1 (5 bases). CDR1 is KGHSH, CDR2 LQKENI, per germline. The ends were cut back, 2 bases at V and 3 bases at J, with 7 bases in the middle. CDR3 size: 13 residues.

The chain recombines TRBV28 with TRBJ2-7; perhaps TRBD1 as D (6 bases). The CDR3 is 15 amino acids. Trimming stripped 7 bases from V and 4 bases from J, with 20 bases between. Germline assignment: CDR1 MDHEN and CDR2 SYDVKM. The DNA for the CDR3 is TGTGCCAGCACCCTAGGCAGGGGCGCAGGGTACGAGCAGTACTTC. It encodes CASTLGRGAGYEQYF.

This sequence joins TRBV7-9 and TRBJ2-3; the match to TRBD2 covers 9 bases. The V gene end was trimmed by 8 bases and the J gene end by 4 bases; junction bases not matched to a gene: 7. The CDR3 contains 14 residues. The germline CDR1 and CDR2 sequences are SEHNR and FQNEAQ (reference sequence). This chain's CDR3 is CASLLAGRSDTQYF. CDR3 coding DNA: TGTGCCAGCCTACTAGCGGGCAGATCAGATACGCAGTATTTT.

The J gene is TRBJ2-1, the V gene TRBV29-1; 10 bases align to TRBD1. Trimming cost V 4 bases and J 8 bases; bases outside gene matches: 11. CDR1 and CDR2 from the germline V gene are SQVTM and ANQGSEA. The CDR3 spans 15 residues. The CDR3 DNA sequence: TGCAGCGTTGCTCGAACCGGGACAGGGGTGGATGAGCAGTTCTTC. Translating gives CSVARTGTGVDEQFF.

This chain links TRBV7-2 with TRBJ1-2, with 8 nucleotides matching TRBD1. This CDR3 region has 14 residues. The ends lost 4 bases at V and 7 bases at J; junction bases unmatched: 8. Per the germline V gene, CDR1 is SGHTA and CDR2 is FQGNSA. The CDR3 DNA sequence: TGTGCCAGCAGCTGGGGACAGGACCTTTCTGGCTACACCTTC. Translation: CASSWGQDLSGYTF.

The V and J genes are TRBV3-1 (or the pseudogene TRBV3-2) and TRBJ2-2; possibly TRBD2 for D (6 bases). Per germline, CDR1 LGHDT and CDR2 YNNKEL (reference sequence). The CDR3 is made up of 15 amino acids. Trimming took off 5 bases at V and 4 bases at J, with 14 bases between the two ends. CDR3 sequence reads: CASSSGGATTGELFF. DNA of the CDR3: TGTGCCAGCAGCTCCGGCGGGGCAACCACCGGGGAGCTGTTTTTT.

The chain joins TRBV29-1 to TRBJ1-1; the D is unclear. Trimming removed 2 bases from V and 3 bases from J, with 10 bases in between. Germline V CDR1 and CDR2: SQVTM, ANQGSEA. The length of the CDR3 is 13 residues. The CDR3 loop is CSVEKSVDTEAFF. DNA of the CDR3: TGCAGCGTTGAAAAGAGTGTCGACACTGAAGCTTTCTTT. The full variable domain, in which reference TRBV29-1 and TRBJ1-1 provide the parts outside the CDR3, is SAVISQKPSRDICQRGTSLTIQCQVDSQVTMMFWYRQQPGQSLTLIATANQGSEATYESGFVIDKFPISRPNLTFSTLTVSNMSPEDSSIYLCSVEKSVDTEAFFGQGTRLTVV.

This clone was seen only once. V gene TRBV4-3 combines with J gene TRBJ2-3; 9 bases map to TRBD2. The trim removed 3 bases at V and 4 bases at J, leaving 11 bases unmatched. The CDR3 runs to 17 residues. Per germline, CDR1 LGHNA and CDR2 YSLEER. The CDR3 reads CASSQLPGLAMSDTQYF. Written as DNA, the CDR3 is TGCGCCAGCAGCCAGCTACCGGGACTAGCAATGTCAGATACGCAGTATTTT.

V and J are TRBV18 and TRBJ2-2; maybe TRBD1 (6 bases). Trimming took 0 bases from V and 9 from J, leaving 20 bases between them. CDR3 length: 17 residues. Germline loops: CDR1 KGHSH, CDR2 LQKENI. The CDR3 here is CASSPPVLTGVVRELFF. The CDR3 DNA reads TGTGCCAGCTCACCACCGGTACTGACAGGAGTGGTCAGGGAGCTGTTTTTT.

CDR3 region: CASSYGQGAVYEQYF. CDR3 in DNA: TGTGCCAGCAGCTATGGACAGGGGGCAGTCTACGAGCAGTACTTC. V gene TRBV7-2 combines with J gene TRBJ2-7; 11 nucleotides agree with TRBD1. Germline CDR1 is SGHTA and CDR2 is FQGNSA. The CDR3 length is 15 residues. Germline trimming cut 4 bases from V and 3 bases from J; bases unmatched to any gene: 5.

The chain combines TRBV4-3 with TRBJ1-6; TRBD1 might be the D (6 bases). Looked up from germline, CDR1 is LGHNA and CDR2 is YSLEER. CDR3 length equals 16 residues. Trimming pared 2 bases from V and 5 bases from J, leaving 13 bases between. The CDR3 region has the DNA TGCGCCAGCAGCCAACGGTCGGGGGGGCATAATTCACCCCTCCACTTT. This sequence encodes CASSQRSGGHNSPLHF.

This chain links TRBV7-8 with TRBJ2-3; 11 bases are shared with TRBD2. The V segment lost 5 bases and the J segment 2 bases; nucleotides outside the gene matches: 3. This CDR3 has 15 residues. The germline V gene has CDR1 SGHVS and CDR2 FQNEAQ. CDR3 nucleotide sequence: TGTGCCAGCAGCCGGACTAGCGGGCCCACAGATACGCAGTATTTT. Its protein is CASSRTSGPTDTQYF.

This chain joins TRBV2 and TRBJ2-3; D is possibly TRBD2 (5 bases). The CDR3 totals 14 residues. The germline gives CDR1 SNHLY, CDR2 FYNNEI. V was trimmed by 1 base and J by 6 bases, leaving 11 bases between them. This CDR3 reads CASSEVAGRDTQYF. In nucleotides, the CDR3 is TGTGCCAGCAGTGAAGTGGCGGGCAGGGATACGCAGTATTTT.

This clone was recorded once. The chain joins TRBV12-3 or TRBV12-4 to TRBJ1-6, with unresolved D. This CDR3 contains 12 residues. V dropped 5 bases and J dropped 10 bases, with 9 bases sitting between them. CDR3 amino acids: CASSMLKSPLHF. CDR3 coding DNA: TGTGCCAGCAGTATGCTAAAATCACCCCTCCACTTT.